This paragraph covers one TCR beta chain sequence. What it binds is unknown. Germline CDR1 and CDR2: SEHNR and FQNEAQ (reference sequence). V lost 2 bases, J lost 9 bases, and 11 bases lay in between. The CDR3 loop spans 13 amino acids. These data originate in a study of response to subunit inactivated influenza vaccine. Study findings and constraints: Each seasonal flu vaccination may recruit only limited new T cells, authors suggested.

TCRdb ran MiXCR on the RT-PCR reads and lists one entry per CDR3 protein. The sample lists hundreds of thousands of distinct CDR3 sequences; around 20% were seen once. This TCR derives from a man aged 45 to 65 who received an inactivated influenza vaccine. The V gene is TRBV7-9, the J gene TRBJ2-1, with TRBD2 as a possible D gene (5 bases). Here the sequenced sample was PBMCs from blood, taken roughly 5 days after vaccination. The CDR3 protein is CASSLPGMAEQFF. The DNA for the CDR3 is TGTGCCAGCAGCTTACCGGGGATGGCTGAGCAGTTCTTC. Full variable domain (remainder filled in from reference TRBV7-9 and TRBJ2-1): DTGVSQNPRHKITKRGQNVTFRCDPISEHNRLYWYRQTLGQGPEFLTYFQNEAQLEKSRLLSDRFSAERPKGSFSTLEIQRTEQGDSAMYLCASSLPGMAEQFFGPGTRLTVL.